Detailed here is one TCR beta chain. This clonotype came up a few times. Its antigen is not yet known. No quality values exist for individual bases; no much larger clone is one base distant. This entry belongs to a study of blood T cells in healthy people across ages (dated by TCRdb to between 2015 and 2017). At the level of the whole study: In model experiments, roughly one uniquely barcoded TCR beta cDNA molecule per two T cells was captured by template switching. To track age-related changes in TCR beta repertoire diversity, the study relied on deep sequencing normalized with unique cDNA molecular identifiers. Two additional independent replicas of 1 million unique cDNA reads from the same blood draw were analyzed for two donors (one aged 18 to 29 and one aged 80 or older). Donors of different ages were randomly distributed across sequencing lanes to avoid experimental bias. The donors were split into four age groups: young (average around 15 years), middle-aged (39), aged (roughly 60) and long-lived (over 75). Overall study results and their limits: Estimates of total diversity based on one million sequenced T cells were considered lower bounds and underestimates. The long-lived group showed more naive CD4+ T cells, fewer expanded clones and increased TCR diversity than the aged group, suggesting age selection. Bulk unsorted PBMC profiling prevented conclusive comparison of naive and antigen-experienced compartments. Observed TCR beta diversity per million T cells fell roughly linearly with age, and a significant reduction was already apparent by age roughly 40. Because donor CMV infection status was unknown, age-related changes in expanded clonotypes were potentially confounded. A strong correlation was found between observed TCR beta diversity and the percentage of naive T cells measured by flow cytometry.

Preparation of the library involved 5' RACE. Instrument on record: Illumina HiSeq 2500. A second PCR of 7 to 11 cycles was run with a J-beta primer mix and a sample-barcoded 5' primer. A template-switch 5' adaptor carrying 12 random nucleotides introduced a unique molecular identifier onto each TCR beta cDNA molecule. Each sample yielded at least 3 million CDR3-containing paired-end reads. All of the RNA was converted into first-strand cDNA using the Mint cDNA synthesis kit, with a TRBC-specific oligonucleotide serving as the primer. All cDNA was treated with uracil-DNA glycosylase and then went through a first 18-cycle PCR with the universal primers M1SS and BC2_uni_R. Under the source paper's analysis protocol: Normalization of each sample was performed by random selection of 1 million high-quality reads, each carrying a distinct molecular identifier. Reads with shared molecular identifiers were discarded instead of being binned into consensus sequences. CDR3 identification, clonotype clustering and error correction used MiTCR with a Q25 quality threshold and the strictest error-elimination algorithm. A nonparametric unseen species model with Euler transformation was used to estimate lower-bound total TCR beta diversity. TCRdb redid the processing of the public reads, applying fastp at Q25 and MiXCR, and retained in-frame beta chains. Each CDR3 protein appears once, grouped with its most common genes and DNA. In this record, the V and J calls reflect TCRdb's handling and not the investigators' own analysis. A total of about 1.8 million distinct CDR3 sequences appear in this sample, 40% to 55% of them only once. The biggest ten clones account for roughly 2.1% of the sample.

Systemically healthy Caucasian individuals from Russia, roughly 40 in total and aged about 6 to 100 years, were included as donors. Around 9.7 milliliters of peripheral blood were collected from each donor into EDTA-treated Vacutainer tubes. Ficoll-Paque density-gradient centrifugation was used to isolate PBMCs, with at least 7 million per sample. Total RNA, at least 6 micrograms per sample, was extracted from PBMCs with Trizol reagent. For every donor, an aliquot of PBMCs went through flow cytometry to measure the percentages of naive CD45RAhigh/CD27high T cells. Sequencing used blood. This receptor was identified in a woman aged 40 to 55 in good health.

The encoded CDR3 is CSVGDSGKEYF. The bases read TGCAGCGTTGGGGACTCAGGGAAGGAGTACTTC. The rearranged chain carries TRBV29-1 and TRBJ2-5; a tentative D call is TRBD2 (6 bases match). The CDR3 runs 11 amino acids, cysteine and phenylalanine included. Just CDR3 DNA is preserved here, 33 bases in frame from base 1. The germline V gene sets CDR1 to SQVTM and CDR2 to ANQGSEA. V drops 4 bases and J drops 12 bases, leaving 15 bases in between.